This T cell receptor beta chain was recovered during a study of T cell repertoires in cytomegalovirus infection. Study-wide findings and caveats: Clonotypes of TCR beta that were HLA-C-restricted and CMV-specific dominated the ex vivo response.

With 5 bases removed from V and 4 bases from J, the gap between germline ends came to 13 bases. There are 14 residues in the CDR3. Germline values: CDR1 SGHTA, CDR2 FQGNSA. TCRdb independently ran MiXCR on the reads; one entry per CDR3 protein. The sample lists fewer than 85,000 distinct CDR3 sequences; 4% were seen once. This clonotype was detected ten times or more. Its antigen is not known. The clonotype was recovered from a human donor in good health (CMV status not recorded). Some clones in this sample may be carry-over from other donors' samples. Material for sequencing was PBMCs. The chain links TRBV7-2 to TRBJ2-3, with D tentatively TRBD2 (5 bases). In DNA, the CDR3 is TGTGCCAGCAGCCCCGAGGGAAGCGCAGATACGCAGTATTTT. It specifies CASSPEGSADTQYF.